These 26 T cell receptor beta chains originate from one sample sequenced in a study of cytomegalovirus exposure and HLA in healthy donors (dated by TCRdb to the late 2010s). The library was made by the immunoSEQ multiplex PCR assay. For the multiplex PCR, a mixture combining 60 forward primers for TCR Vbeta segments and 13 reverse primers for TCR Jbeta segments was used. This is the immuneACCESS table as TCRdb keeps it, with only in-frame sequences that have V and J called. A part of the clones is gone; compared with another copy, unresolved V genes explain less than half, and the rest is unexplained. A total of about 200,000 clones appear in this sample, almost 80% of them only once. The top ten clonotypes cover under 2% of the sample. Sequencing used PBMCs. These TCRs come from a man younger than 35 in good health and CMV-seronegative.

This clone was counted a single time. The rearrangement joins TRBV7-6 to TRBJ2-7; 9 bases line up with TRBD1. The germline CDR1 and CDR2 sequences are SGHVS and FNYEAQ. After removal of 11 bases from V and 6 bases from J, the junction contained 14 bases not matched to a gene. CDR3 length: 14 amino acids. The CDR3 region has the DNA TGTGCCGGAGAAACCGGGACAGGGAATTTCGAGCAGTACTTC. It codes for CAGETGTGNFEQYF.

The chain combines TRBV5-1 with TRBJ1-1, with D hard to call. Trimming shortened V by 1 base and J by 4 bases, and 17 bases separated the two germline ends. Germline V lookup: CDR1 SGHRS, CDR2 YFSETQ. CDR3 size: 16 residues. CDR3 residues: CASSLNPSATGTEAFF. CDR3 in DNA: TGCGCCAGCAGCTTGAATCCGAGCGCCACGGGCACTGAAGCTTTCTTT. Full variable domain (rest looked up from reference TRBV5-1 and TRBJ1-1): KAGVTQTPRYLIKTRGQQVTLSCSPISGHRSVSWYQQTPGQGLQFLFEYFSETQRNKGNFPGRFSGRQFSNSRSEMNVSTLELGDSALYLCASSLNPSATGTEAFFGQGTRLTVV.

V is TRBV29-1 and J is TRBJ2-1, with 11 bases identical to TRBD1. Germline V gene data show CDR1 as SQVTM and CDR2 as ANQGSEA. V gave up 4 bases and J gave up 4 bases; unmatched junction bases: 3. CDR3 length: 14 residues. The chain's CDR3 is CSVADRGLYNEQFF. DNA for the CDR3: TGCAGCGTTGCGGACAGGGGGCTTTACAATGAGCAGTTCTTC.

This chain connects TRBV7-9 to TRBJ2-2; 12 bases align to TRBD2. J was trimmed by 10 bases and V by 1 base; bases with no gene match: 4. The germline CDR1 and CDR2 sequences are SEHNR and FQNEAQ (reference sequence). This CDR3 has 15 amino acids. The CDR3 DNA reads TGTGCCAGCAGCTTAGGCCGACTAGCGGGGGCGGAGCTGTTTTTT. This translates into CASSLGRLAGAELFF.

V is TRBV5-1 and J is TRBJ2-7; 10 bases match TRBD2. Germline values: CDR1 SGHRS, CDR2 YFSETQ. V lost 0 bases and J lost 5; bases outside the gene matches: 2. The CDR3 runs 14 residues. The DNA of the CDR3 is TGCGCCAGCAGCTTGGGCCTAGCGGGGGACGAGCAGTACTTC. Residues: CASSLGLAGDEQYF.

V and J are TRBV28 and TRBJ2-7, with 10 bases identical to TRBD1. V lost 4 bases, J lost 4 bases, and 7 bases stayed unmatched. The CDR3 is 15 residues long. The germline V gene has CDR1 MDHEN and CDR2 SYDVKM. CDR3 loop: CASSSGGTGVYEQYF. For the CDR3, the DNA is TGTGCCAGCAGTTCTGGAGGGACAGGGGTTTACGAGCAGTACTTC.

The chain uses TRBV6-5 and TRBJ1-2, with 8 positions matching TRBD1. Trimming cost V 5 bases and J 4 bases; bases outside gene matches: 6. The CDR3 totals 14 residues. The germline V gene encodes CDR1 MNHEY and CDR2 SVGAGI. CDR3 bases: TGTGCCAGCAGTGCGGACAGGGTATTCTATGGCTACACCTTC. Protein: CASSADRVFYGYTF.

This chain links TRBV7-2 with TRBJ2-7; 8 positions match TRBD1. With 2 bases clipped from V and 4 bases from J, the junction kept 7 bases outside the gene matches. The length of the CDR3 is 15 residues. The germline gives CDR1 SGHTA, CDR2 FQGNSA. CDR3 DNA: TGTGCCAGCAGCTTATTAGGACAGGGTAATTACGAGCAGTACTTC. It encodes CASSLLGQGNYEQYF.

The chain uses TRBV21-1 and TRBJ2-2; whether TRBD2, the table's D call, matches the DNA was not checked. TRBV21-1 is shown as a pseudogene. The CDR3 sequence is 13 residues long. The CDR3 nucleotides are TGTGCCAGCTCCCCTACTACTGCCGGGGAGCTGTTTTTT. Its translation: CASSPTTAGELFF.

The chain's CDR3 is CAIDYNEQFF. The CDR3, as DNA: TGCGCCATAGATTACAATGAGCAGTTCTTC. This chain joins TRBV23-1 and TRBJ2-1; D gene unclear. TRBV23-1 is flagged as an ORF with uncertain function. V dropped 10 bases and J dropped 4 bases, with 5 bases sitting between them. The CDR3 loop spans 10 amino acids.

Comments on this clone: One junction end disagrees with the germline gene, perhaps due to a read error. The chain uses TRBV7-7 and TRBJ1-1, with 11 bases that match TRBD1. Looked up from germline, CDR1 is SSHAT and CDR2 is FNYEAQ (reference sequence). The CDR3 extends over 19 amino acids. This CDR3 reads CASSLEVWTGGPEWTEAFF. The CDR3 bases are TGTGCTAGCAGCCTAGAGGTCTGGACAGGGGGCCCTGAATGGACTGAAGCTTTCTTT.

This chain connects TRBV29-1 to TRBJ2-7, with TRBD2 matching 12 bases. The germline V gene encodes CDR1 SQVTM and CDR2 ANQGSEA. V lost 7 bases, J lost 2 bases, and 3 bases stayed unmatched. The length of the CDR3 is 13 residues. The CDR3 coding sequence is TGCAGCGCGACTAGCGGGGGAGCCTACGAGCAGTACTTC. It codes for CSATSGGAYEQYF.

As concerns this clone: One end of the junction varies from germline; a read error may be responsible. This specimen includes other DNA sequences encoding the same CDR3. This chain joins TRBV2 and TRBJ1-1; 7 bases are shared with TRBD1. This CDR3 region has 11 residues. Germline loops: CDR1 SNHLY, CDR2 FYNNEI. As DNA, the CDR3 is TGTGCTAGCAGGGGGACAGATGAAGCTTTCTTT. As protein: CASRGTDEAFF. The complete variable domain, with remaining parts taken from reference TRBV2 and TRBJ1-1, reads EPEVTQTPSHQVTQMGQEVILRCVPISNHLYFYWYRQILGQKVEFLVSFYNNEISEKSEIFDDQFSVERPDGSNFTLKIRSTKLEDSAMYFCASRGTDEAFFGQGTRLTVV.

V is TRBV25-1 and J is TRBJ2-1, with 7 bases that match TRBD2. The CDR3 has 17 residues. Germline assignment: CDR1 MGHDK and CDR2 SYGVNS. Losses at the gene ends were 1 base for V and 2 bases for J; bases not matched to a gene: 8. CDR3 DNA sequence: TGTGCCAGCAGTGAATCACGTGGACTAGACGCCTACAATGAGCAGTTCTTC. Amino acid sequence: CASSESRGLDAYNEQFF.

This clone was seen a few times. The J gene is TRBJ1-1, the V gene TRBV2, with 9 positions matching TRBD1. This CDR3 has 14 residues. CDR1 is SNHLY, CDR2 FYNNEI, per germline. Unmatched junction bases numbered 11, after V lost 10 bases and J lost 5 bases. The CDR3 nucleotides are TGTGCCATCAGAACCGGGACAGGGAGTACTGAAGCTTTCTTT. Amino acids: CAIRTGTGSTEAFF.

This clone was found a few times. The V call is TRBV28, the J call TRBJ2-7, with 14 bases lining up with TRBD2. This CDR3 comprises 14 residues. V was pared by 6 bases and J by 8 bases, with 6 bases of the junction left unmatched. In germline, CDR1 is MDHEN, CDR2 SYDVKM. CDR3: CASRTGTSGSKQYF. DNA of the CDR3: TGTGCCAGCAGGACCGGGACTAGCGGGAGTAAGCAGTACTTC.

The chain employs TRBV30 and TRBJ1-4; unclear D gene. The CDR3 spans 14 residues. V was cut by 3 bases and J by 3 bases, with 11 bases left in between. Germline-derived CDR1 and CDR2 are GTSNPN and SVGIG (reference sequence). The CDR3 here is CAWSPTAANEKLFF. The DNA for the CDR3 is TGTGCCTGGAGCCCTACGGCGGCTAATGAAAAACTGTTTTTT.

This chain links TRBV5-4 with TRBJ2-1; 9 bases agree with TRBD1. V lost 3 bases, J lost 6 bases, and 13 bases stayed unmatched. This CDR3 is built from 17 residues. The germline V gene encodes CDR1 SGHNT and CDR2 YYREEE (reference sequence). CDR3 bases: TGTGCCAGCAGCTCCCCAAAGGACAGGGGCGGGGGCAATGAGCAGTTCTTC. It is translated as CASSSPKDRGGGNEQFF.

This chain connects TRBV18 to TRBJ2-2; 7 bases are a match to TRBD1. Germline CDR1 reads KGHSH; CDR2 reads LQKENI. This CDR3 spans 16 amino acids. After removal of 3 bases from V and 5 bases from J, the junction contained 9 bases not matched to a gene. The CDR3 region is CASSPVSTGTTGELFF. Here the CDR3 DNA reads TGTGCCAGCTCACCCGTTTCGACAGGGACGACCGGGGAGCTGTTTTTT.

The V and J genes are TRBV6-5 and TRBJ1-2; 7 nucleotides match TRBD1. This CDR3 has 15 amino acids. V was pared by 3 bases and J by 7 bases, with 11 bases of the junction left unmatched. CDR1 is MNHEY and CDR2 is SVGAGI in the germline V gene. Here the CDR3 reads CASSYSGTVGLGYTF. The CDR3, as DNA: TGTGCCAGCAGTTATTCCGGGACAGTCGGGCTTGGCTACACCTTC.

This clone was seen only once. The chain combines TRBV6-5 with TRBJ1-5; D call uncertain. CDR1 MNHEY and CDR2 SVGAGI come from the germline V gene. The CDR3 totals 14 residues. Trimming pared 0 bases from V and 7 bases from J, leaving 10 bases between. The CDR3, as DNA: TGTGCCAGCAGTTACTCGCGGGCGGGCCAGCCCCAGCATTTT. Its translation is CASSYSRAGQPQHF.

The genes are TRBV10-3 and TRBJ1-5; the match to TRBD1 covers 8 bases. Germline V gives CDR1 ENHRY, CDR2 SYGVKD. The CDR3 consists of 13 residues. V was pared by 5 bases and J by 5 bases, with 2 bases of the junction left unmatched. The CDR3 reads CAISMDRDQPQHF. CDR3 coding DNA: TGTGCCATCAGTATGGACAGGGATCAGCCCCAGCATTTT.

This chain uses TRBV5-8 with TRBJ1-6; 7 bases agree with TRBD1. Germline values: CDR1 SGHTS, CDR2 YDEGEE. V was pared by 4 bases and J by 7 bases, with 11 bases of the junction left unmatched. The CDR3 contains 16 residues. CDR3 nucleotides: TGTGCCAGCAGCGCTGATGACAGGGCAATAAATTCACCCCTCCACTTT. This gives the protein CASSADDRAINSPLHF.

Only one count was recorded for this clone. J is TRBJ2-7 and V is TRBV27, with D tentatively TRBD1 (5 bases). CDR3 length equals 13 residues. From germline, CDR1 is MNHEY and CDR2 SMNVEV (reference sequence). Deletions cut 10 bases from V and 6 bases from J, with 19 bases between. CDR3 bases: TGTGCCACGGGCAGGGTTAACTTTGGCGAGCAGTACTTC. Translation: CATGRVNFGEQYF.

The J gene is TRBJ2-7, the V gene TRBV4-3; 16 bases are a match to TRBD2. CDR1 is LGHNA and CDR2 is YSLEER in the germline V gene. The CDR3 contains 20 residues. V lost 4 bases and J lost 4; bases outside the gene matches: 16. The CDR3 DNA sequence: TGCGCCAGCAGCCTTCAGGGGACTAGCGGGGGGGCGGTTTCTAGGTACGAGCAGTACTTC. Amino acid sequence: CASSLQGTSGGAVSRYEQYF.

The chain couples TRBV4-1 to TRBJ2-1; 7 positions agree with TRBD2. Unmatched junction bases numbered 11, after V lost 2 bases and J lost 4 bases. Germline V lookup: CDR1 MGHRA, CDR2 YSYEKL. The CDR3 totals 17 residues. CDR3 sequence reads: CASSQKPLLARYNEQFF. CDR3 sequence (DNA): TGCGCCAGCAGCCAAAAACCCCTACTAGCGAGGTACAATGAGCAGTTCTTC.